These 10 T cell receptor beta chains came from one sample sequenced in a study of shared clonotypes between healthy human individuals (dated by TCRdb to about 2020). Preparation of the library involved the immunoSEQ multiplex PCR assay. The table comes from immuneACCESS by way of TCRdb, which keeps in-frame sequences with V and J called. Part of the clones is missing from these tables; in studies checked, under half for an unresolved V gene and the rest for unknown reasons. This sample lists 500,000 to 650,000 clones; around 78% were detected once. Jointly, the top ten make up around 12% of the sample. Sequenced material: PBMCs. All receptors derive from a woman in her forties in good health. Some clones in this sample may be carry-over from other donors' samples.

The chain uses TRBV2 and TRBJ2-3; TRBD1 might be the D (5 bases). Germline V gene lookup returns CDR1 SNHLY and CDR2 FYNNEI. The CDR3 totals 15 residues. Trimming stripped 1 base from V and 2 bases from J, with 10 bases between. DNA for the CDR3: TGTGCCAGCAGTGAAGACAGGCTATCCACAGATACGCAGTATTTT. This gives the protein CASSEDRLSTDTQYF.

The chain combines TRBV18 with TRBJ1-4; perhaps TRBD1 as D (6 bases). V was clipped by 1 base and J by 8 bases, with 14 bases between them. CDR1 and CDR2 from the germline V gene are KGHSH and LQKENI. The CDR3 length is 15 residues. CDR3 nucleotides: TGTGCCAGCTCACCACAAAACAGGGTTCGAGAAAAACTGTTTTTT. This codes for CASSPQNRVREKLFF.

V is TRBV6-1 and J is TRBJ2-7; 10 bases are a match to TRBD1. The junction had 10 bases not matched to a gene; V was cut back by 4 bases and J by 7 bases. CDR3 length: 15 residues. Germline V lookup: CDR1 MNHNS, CDR2 SASEGT. The CDR3 bases are TGTGCCAGCAGTGGTTCCGGGACAGGGGTTGGAGAGCAGTACTTC. This gives the protein CASSGSGTGVGEQYF.

In the case of this clone: This could be a read error, since a much larger clone is one nucleotide away. The chain carries TRBV29-1 and TRBJ2-7; perhaps TRBD2 as D (7 bases). The CDR3 spans 13 residues. V was shortened by 7 bases and J by 2 bases, with 15 bases between the two germline ends. In germline, CDR1 is SQVTM, CDR2 ANQGSEA. The CDR3 DNA follows: TGCAGCGCTACTAAGGGGGGGCCCTACGAGCAGTACTTC. Protein: CSATKGGPYEQYF.

The chain couples TRBV2 to TRBJ2-1; a possible D gene is TRBD2 (5 bases). Trimming cost V 5 bases and J 2 bases, with 13 bases left between them. There are 15 residues in the CDR3. Germline V lookup: CDR1 SNHLY, CDR2 FYNNEI. In DNA form, the CDR3 reads TGTGCCAGCAGTACTTATTTCGGGGCCTACAATGAGCAGTTCTTC. This encodes CASSTYFGAYNEQFF.

A note on this clone: Other DNA sequences in this specimen translate into the identical CDR3. J is TRBJ2-7 and V is TRBV28; 8 bases agree with TRBD2. Germline CDR1 MDHEN, CDR2 SYDVKM. The length of the CDR3 is 14 residues. Trimming took 3 bases from V and 0 from J; bases not matched to a gene: 1. The CDR3 region has the DNA TGTGCCAGCAGTTTGAGCGGGAGCTCCTACGAGCAGTACTTC. Protein sequence: CASSLSGSSYEQYF.

The rearrangement links TRBV7-2 to TRBJ1-1; maybe TRBD1 (5 bases). The CDR3 is made up of 13 amino acids. Per germline, CDR1 SGHTA and CDR2 FQGNSA. Trimming pared 3 bases from V and 6 bases from J, leaving 11 bases between. This chain's CDR3 is CASSFDRNAEAFF. As DNA, the CDR3 is TGTGCCAGCAGCTTCGACAGAAACGCTGAAGCTTTCTTT.

J is TRBJ2-7 and V is TRBV5-4; possible D gene TRBD2, 5 bases. The CDR3 contains 15 residues. Looked up from germline, CDR1 is SGHNT and CDR2 is YYREEE (reference sequence). Deletions cut 4 bases from V and 3 bases from J, with 17 bases between. The DNA of the CDR3 is TGTGCCAGCAGCGGAGGATTGAGCAGTGTCTACGAGCAGTACTTC. Amino acid sequence: CASSGGLSSVYEQYF. The full variable domain, its missing parts supplied by reference TRBV5-4 and TRBJ2-7, is ETGVTQSPTHLIKTRGQQVTLRCSSQSGHNTVSWYQQALGQGPQFIFQYYREEENGRGNFPPRFSGLQFPNYSSELNVNALELDDSALYLCASSGGLSSVYEQYFGPGTRLTVT.

The chain couples TRBV5-1 to TRBJ2-5, with a weak D call TRBD1 (7 bases). V was trimmed by 1 base and J by 5 bases, leaving 15 bases between them. CDR1 and CDR2 (germline): SGHRS, YFSETQ. This CDR3 region has 15 residues. As DNA, the CDR3 is TGCGCCAGCAGCTTGTTGGAGGGGGCAGCGGAGACCCAGTACTTC. Translated, it gives CASSLLEGAAETQYF.

The chain has TRBV18 and TRBJ2-7, with D perhaps TRBD1 or TRBD2 (5 bases each). CDR1 and CDR2 (germline): KGHSH, LQKENI. Trimming removed 5 bases from V and 2 bases from J, with 16 bases in between. This CDR3 spans 15 amino acids. CDR3 sequence reads: CASSKLGTSPYEQYF. The CDR3 DNA is TGTGCCAGCTCAAAACTCGGGACGTCCCCCTACGAGCAGTACTTC.